This is a list of T cell receptor beta chains from one sample in a study of cytomegalovirus exposure and HLA in healthy donors. TCRdb keeps only in-frame clones here, not all; method: immunoSEQ multiplex PCR. The data show about 150,000 clones, about 73% seen once. The sequencing input was PBMCs. All receptors derive from a woman in her sixties or seventies in good health and CMV-seropositive. Both conserved end residues are part of each CDR3. The D gene is left open where the match is weak. Some rows have no size entry. The others give once, few or many, or a class for an expanded clone.

j_call | d_call | v_call | clone_size | cdr3_nt | cdr3_aa
TRBJ2-7 | TRBD1 | TRBV10-3 | - | TGTGCCATCAGTGACCTCCGGGACAGCTACGAGCAGTACTTC | CAISDLRDSYEQYF
TRBJ1-1 | - | TRBV19 | - | TGTGCCAGTAGCTCGACAGGAGTCAACACTGAAGCTTTCTTT | CASSSTGVNTEAFF
TRBJ2-2 | TRBD2 | TRBV2 | - | TGTGCCAGCACCTTGGCTAGCGGGAGTATCACCGGGGAGCTGTTTTTT | CASTLASGSITGELFF
TRBJ2-6 | - | TRBV7-2 | - | TGTGCCAGCAGCTTAGTCGGGTACTCTGGGGCCAACGTCCTGACTTTC | CASSLVGYSGANVLTF
TRBJ2-7 | TRBD2 | TRBV11-2 | - | TGTGCCAGCAGCTACGCCACTAGCGGTTACGAGCAGTACTTC | CASSYATSGYEQYF
TRBJ1-1 | TRBD1 | TRBV30 | - | TGTGCCGGCAGGACAGGGGACACTGAAGCTTTCTTT | CAGRTGDTEAFF
TRBJ2-5 | TRBD1 | TRBV5-1 | few | TGCGCCAGCAGCATGGGACAGGGTGAAGAGACCCAGTACTTC | CASSMGQGEETQYF
TRBJ1-1 | TRBD1 | TRBV5-1 | - | TGCGCCAGCAGCCTGACAGGGCGGGACACTGAAGCTTTCTTT | CASSLTGRDTEAFF
TRBJ2-6 | TRBD1 | TRBV15 | - | TGTGCCTCCGGACAGGGACCCGGGGCCAACGTCCTGACTTTC | CASGQGPGANVLTF
TRBJ2-3 | TRBD2 | TRBV7-9 | - | TGTGCCAGCAGCCCCAGCGGGAGCGGGACAGATACGCAGTATTTT | CASSPSGSGTDTQYF
TRBJ1-5 | - | TRBV2 | - | TGTGCCAGCAGTGAATCGCCGGATCAGCCCCAGCATTTT | CASSESPDQPQHF
TRBJ2-3 | TRBD2 | TRBV6-1 | once | TGTGCCAGCAGTGAGAACGGCGGGAGGAGCACAGATACGCAGTATTTT | CASSENGGRSTDTQYF
TRBJ2-5 | TRBD2 | TRBV7-2 | - | TGTGCCAGCAGCTCGAGGGGGCGGGAGGGCGTGGAGACCCAGTACTTC | CASSSRGREGVETQYF
TRBJ1-1 | - | TRBV19 | - | TGTGCCAGTACCCCACAGGGTAAGGATGAAGCTTTCTTT | CASTPQGKDEAFF
TRBJ1-4 | TRBD1 | TRBV25-1 | - | TGTGCCAGCAGTGTCGGGACAGGAACTAATGAAAAACTGTTTTTT | CASSVGTGTNEKLFF
TRBJ2-3 | - | TRBV27 | - | TGTGCCAGCAGTCTCAGGTCGGATACGCAGTATTTT | CASSLRSDTQYF
TRBJ2-7 | - | TRBV28 | - | TGTGCCAGCAGTCCCCGCCCCCCGCGGGACTACGAGCAGTACTTC | CASSPRPPRDYEQYF
TRBJ1-2 | - | TRBV2 | few | TGTGCCAGCAGTGACAGGCCAAACTATGGCTACACCTTC | CASSDRPNYGYTF
TRBJ1-2 | TRBD1 | TRBV4-2 | - | TGTGCCAGCAGCCACACAGGGGTGGATGGCTACACCTTC | CASSHTGVDGYTF
TRBJ2-5 | TRBD1 | TRBV2 | - | TGTGCCAGCAGAGACAGGGTCCAAGAGACCCAGTACTTC | CASRDRVQETQYF
TRBJ2-5 | TRBD1 | TRBV18 | - | TGTGCCAGCTCACGGACAGGCGGAGGAGAGACCCAGTACTTC | CASSRTGGGETQYF
TRBJ2-7 | - | TRBV6-5 | - | TGTGCCAGCAGTTACGGTTTATTGAGTACCTACGAGCAGTACTTC | CASSYGLLSTYEQYF
TRBJ2-1 | - | TRBV30 | - | TGTGCCTGGAGGTCGACTCTGGAGAAGCAGTTCTTC | CAWRSTLEKQFF
TRBJ1-5 | TRBD1 | TRBV2 | - | TGTGCCAGCAGTGGGGACAGGGTGGTAGGACAGCCCCAGCATTTT | CASSGDRVVGQPQHF
TRBJ1-1 | - | TRBV11-2 | - | TGTGCCAGCAGCCCTACAGGGACTGAAGCTTTCTTT | CASSPTGTEAFF
TRBJ1-2 | TRBD1 | TRBV5-4 | few | TGTGCCAGCAGCGTTGAAGGGGGCAACTATGGCTACACCTTC | CASSVEGGNYGYTF
TRBJ1-2 | - | TRBV28 | - | TGTGCCAGCTCCAGGCTTGGTGGCTACACCTTC | CASSRLGGYTF
TRBJ2-1 | TRBD2 | TRBV5-1 | - | TGCGCCAGCAGCTCCGCTAGCGGGAGGAAAACCTACAATGAGCAGTTCTTC | CASSSASGRKTYNEQFF
TRBJ2-7 | - | TRBV29-1 | once | TGCAGCGTTGGGCACCTCTACGAGCAGTACTTC | CSVGHLYEQYF
TRBJ1-6 | - | TRBV29-1 | - | TGCAGCGTTGGTGAGAATGCCAATTCACCCCTCCACTTT | CSVGENANSPLHF
TRBJ2-1 | TRBD2 | TRBV10-3 | - | TGTGCCATAAGGACTAGCGGGGGCAACAATGAGCAGTTCTTC | CAIRTSGGNNEQFF
TRBJ2-7 | - | TRBV9 | - | TGTGCCAGCAGCGTAGACCCGGGGACCTACGAGCAGTACTTC | CASSVDPGTYEQYF
TRBJ1-2 | - | TRBV5-8 | - | TGTGCCAGCAGCTCGCCACGGGTAGGCTATGGCTACACCTTC | CASSSPRVGYGYTF
TRBJ1-1 | TRBD1 | TRBV7-2 | - | TGTGCCAGCAGCTCCCGACAGGGGAGGGACACTGAAGCTTTCTTT | CASSSRQGRDTEAFF
TRBJ2-5 | TRBD2 | TRBV11-3 | - | TGTGCCAGCAGCTCGGGTGACGGGAGGGTACAAGAGACCCAGTACTTC | CASSSGDGRVQETQYF
TRBJ2-1 | TRBD2 | TRBV5-6 | - | TGTGCCAGCAGCTTGGGGGGGACTAGTCACTCCAATGAGCAGTTCTTC | CASSLGGTSHSNEQFF
TRBJ1-1 | TRBD1 | TRBV5-1 | few | TGCGCCAGCAGTCTTCAGGGGGCCGGGGGGACTGAAGCTTTCTTT | CASSLQGAGGTEAFF
TRBJ1-5 | TRBD1 | TRBV10-3 | once | TGTGCCATCACCGGTCAGGGACAGGGACCCAATCAGCCCCAGCATTTT | CAITGQGQGPNQPQHF
TRBJ2-1 | - | TRBV7-8 | - | TGTGCCAGCAGCTTAGCGAGGTCCTACAATGAGCAGTTCTTC | CASSLARSYNEQFF
TRBJ1-2 | - | TRBV2 | few | TGTGCCAGCAGTGAAGCGCAGTGGGTGGAGGTCACCTTC | CASSEAQWVEVTF
TRBJ2-2 | TRBD2 | TRBV9 | once | TGTGCCAGCAGCTTGGGGACTAGTCTGACCGGGGAGCTGTTTTTT | CASSLGTSLTGELFF
TRBJ1-2 | - | TRBV4-1 | - | TGCGCCAGCAGCCAAGACCCTGGACAGCTTGGCTATGGCTACACCTTC | CASSQDPGQLGYGYTF
TRBJ1-5 | - | TRBV27 | - | TGTGCCAGCAGTCGTAACAGGCAGGCTAGCAATCAGCCCCAGCATTTT | CASSRNRQASNQPQHF
TRBJ2-7 | - | TRBV19 | - | TGTGCCAGTGGAAATAGCGTTCGCCCCCCCTACGAGCAGTACTTC | CASGNSVRPPYEQYF
TRBJ1-5 | - | TRBV28 | - | TGTGCCAGCAGACACAGGGTTGGCAATCAGCCCCAGCATTTT | CASRHRVGNQPQHF
TRBJ2-6 | - | TRBV9 | - | TGTGCCAGCAGCTTTAGCGGTTCACCGGCCGGGGCCAACGTCCTGACTTTC | CASSFSGSPAGANVLTF
TRBJ1-2 | - | TRBV6-6 | once | TGTGCCAGCATCACAGGACAGACTACTCCCTATGGCTACACCTTC | CASITGQTTPYGYTF
TRBJ1-2 | - | TRBV5-1 | - | TGCGCCAGCAGCTTCGGGGTTGGCTATGGCTACACCTTC | CASSFGVGYGYTF
TRBJ2-3 | - | TRBV6-6 | few | TGTGCCAGCAGTTTTGTCGGGCAGCGGGGCACAGATACGCAGTATTTT | CASSFVGQRGTDTQYF
TRBJ2-7 | - | TRBV6-5 | - | TGTGCCAGCACCGGGGGCTACGAGCAGTACTTC | CASTGGYEQYF
TRBJ1-2 | - | TRBV13 | - | TGTGCCAGCAGCCCGCCCGACAGCTATGGCTACACCTTC | CASSPPDSYGYTF